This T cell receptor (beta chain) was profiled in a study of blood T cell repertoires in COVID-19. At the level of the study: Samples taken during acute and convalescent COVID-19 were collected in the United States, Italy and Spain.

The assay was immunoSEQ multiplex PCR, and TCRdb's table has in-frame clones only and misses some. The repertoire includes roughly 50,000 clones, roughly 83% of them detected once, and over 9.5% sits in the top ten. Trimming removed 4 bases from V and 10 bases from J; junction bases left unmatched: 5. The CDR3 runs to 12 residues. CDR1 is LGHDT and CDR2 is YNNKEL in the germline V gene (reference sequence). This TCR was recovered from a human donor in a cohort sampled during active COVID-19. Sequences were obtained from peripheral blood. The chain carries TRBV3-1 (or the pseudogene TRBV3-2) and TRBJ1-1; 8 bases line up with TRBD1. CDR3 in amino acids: CASSPWTGRAFF. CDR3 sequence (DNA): TGTGCCAGCAGCCCATGGACAGGGAGAGCTTTCTTT.